This T cell receptor (beta chain) was sequenced for a study of blood T cell repertoires in COVID-19. Turning to the study itself: The United States, Italy and Spain provided the acute and convalescent COVID-19 samples.

Enrollment of patients from Seattle took place during active infection, with longitudinal follow-up. The authors' processing: How many nucleated cells were present was estimated from reference gene primer amplification. Sequencing used immunoSEQ multiplex PCR; TCRdb keeps in-frame clones, though not all of them. That table supplies the V and J calls and clone size; D and trimming were determined from the DNA. Among about 230,000 clones listed, approximately 90% were seen once. The sequence came from a man aged 45 to 65 with COVID-19, enrolled during active disease. Source material: peripheral blood.

In DNA, the CDR3 is TGTGCCAGCAGCGTAGTCGCTAGCGGGGTCTCCAATGAGCAGTTCTTC. Translating it yields CASSVVASGVSNEQFF. The rearrangement uses TRBV9 and TRBJ2-1; 9 nucleotides agree with TRBD2. The CDR3 has 16 residues. Germline assignment: CDR1 SGDLS and CDR2 YYNGEE. Trimming cost V 0 bases and J 6 bases; bases outside gene matches: 7.